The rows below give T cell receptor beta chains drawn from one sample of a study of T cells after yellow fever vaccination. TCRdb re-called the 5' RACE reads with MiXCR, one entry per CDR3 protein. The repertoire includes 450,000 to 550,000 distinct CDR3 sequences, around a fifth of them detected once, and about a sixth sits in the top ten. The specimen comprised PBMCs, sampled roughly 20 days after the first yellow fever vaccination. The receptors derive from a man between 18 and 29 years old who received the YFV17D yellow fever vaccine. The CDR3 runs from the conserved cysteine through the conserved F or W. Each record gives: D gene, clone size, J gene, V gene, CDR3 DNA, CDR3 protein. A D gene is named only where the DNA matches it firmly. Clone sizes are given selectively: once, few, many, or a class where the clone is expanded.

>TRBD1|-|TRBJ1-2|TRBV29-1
TGCAGCGTGGGGGACAGGGGGAATGGCTACACCTTC
CSVGDRGNGYTF
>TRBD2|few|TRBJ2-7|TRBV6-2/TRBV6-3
TGTGCCAGCAGGGAACGGGGGGCCTACGAGCAGTACTTC
CASRERGAYEQYF
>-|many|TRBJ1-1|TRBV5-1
TGCGCCAGCAGCTTGCGGGCTTTGAACACTGAAGCTTTCTTT
CASSLRALNTEAFF
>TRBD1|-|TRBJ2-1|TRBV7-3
TGTGCCAGCAGCTTACGGGACAGAGAGACCCAGTTCTTC
CASSLRDRETQFF
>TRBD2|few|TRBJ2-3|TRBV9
TGTGCCAGCAGCTCGACTAGCGGGAGCACAGATACGCAGTATTTT
CASSSTSGSTDTQYF
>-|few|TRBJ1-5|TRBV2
TGTGCCAGCAGTAGGACGTTGCGGCAGCATTTT
CASSRTLRQHF
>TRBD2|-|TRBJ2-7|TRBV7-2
TGTGCCAGCAGCAATAGCGGGGGGCCCTACGAGCAGTACTTC
CASSNSGGPYEQYF
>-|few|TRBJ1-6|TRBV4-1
TGCGCCAGCAGCCTCCCCAGGGCAGACAATTCACCCCTCCACTTT
CASSLPRADNSPLHF
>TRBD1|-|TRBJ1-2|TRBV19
TGTGCCAGTAGTCCAGGGGGCACAGGTGGCTACACCTTC
CASSPGGTGGYTF
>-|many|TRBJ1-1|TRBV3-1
TGCGCCAGCAGCCAAGTCCGGAACACTGAAGCTTTCTTT
CASSQVRNTEAFF
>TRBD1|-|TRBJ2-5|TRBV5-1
TGCGCCAGCAGCCACGGCCAGGGGGCGAGGGAGACCCAGTACTTC
CASSHGQGARETQYF
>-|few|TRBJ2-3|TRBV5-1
TGCGCCAGCACCCCTTGGGTCGGGGGATCCACAGATACGCAGTATTTT
CASTPWVGGSTDTQYF
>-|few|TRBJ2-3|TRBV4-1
TGCGCCAGCAGCCATGCCTTCACAGATACGCAGTATTTT
CASSHAFTDTQYF